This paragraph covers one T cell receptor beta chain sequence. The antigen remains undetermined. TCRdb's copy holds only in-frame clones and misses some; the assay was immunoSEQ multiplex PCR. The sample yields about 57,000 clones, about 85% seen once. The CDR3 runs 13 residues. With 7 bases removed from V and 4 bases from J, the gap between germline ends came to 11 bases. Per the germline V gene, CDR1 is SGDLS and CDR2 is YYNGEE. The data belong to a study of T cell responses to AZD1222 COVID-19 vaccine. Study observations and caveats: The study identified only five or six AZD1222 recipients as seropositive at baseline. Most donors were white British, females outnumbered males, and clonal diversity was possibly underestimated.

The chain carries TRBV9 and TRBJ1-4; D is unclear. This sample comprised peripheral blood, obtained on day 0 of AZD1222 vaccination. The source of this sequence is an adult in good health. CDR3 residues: CASSREVNEKLFF. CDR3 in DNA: TGTGCCAGCTCCCGGGAAGTTAATGAAAAACTGTTTTTT.